Reported below is one T cell receptor beta chain. Its binding antigen is unknown. No per-base quality is available; no much larger clone lies one base away. The data belong to a study of CD8 T cells in Susac syndrome (dated by TCRdb to between 2018 and 2021). As for the study more broadly: The study used repertoire sequencing to test whether antigen drove CD8+ T cell activation and differentiation in Susac syndrome. Clonality of the CD8+ T cell repertoire was compared between eleven to twelve healthy donors, about 14 Susac syndrome patients and 15 multiple sclerosis patients. The research as a whole found: The study acknowledged that relatively few individuals were included in the TCR sequencing and HLA analysis.

The junction shows trimming of 3 bases on V and 1 base on J, plus 6 bases between the germline ends. CDR1 is given as MDHEN and CDR2 as SYDVKM, both from the germline V gene. Taken from cysteine to phenylalanine, the CDR3 has 14 residues. Just the 42-base CDR3 DNA is kept, in frame starting at base 1. RNA was extracted with the RNeasy kit and 0.5 to 1 ug was reverse transcribed using random hexamers. The immunoSEQ multiplex PCR assay, covering 54 Vbeta and 13 Jbeta segments, was used to amplify TCR beta CDR3 regions. PCR amplification bias was corrected by using a synthetic template baseline for primer optimization and computational correction. The study's processing was this. Reads were annotated to V, D and J genes according to IMGT and were analyzed with immunoSEQ Analyzer, with only productive sequences retained. Clonality was computed as one minus Shannon entropy normalized by log2 of the number of productive unique sequences. Public and private clones were assessed among the 100 most prevalent clones of each patient and control. A clone was defined as Susac-specific if it was absent from the healthy and MS cohorts, from some 1,100 published viral clones and from other ImmuneACCESS disease sequences. Clones were called with MiXCR by TCRdb after fastp trimmed the public reads at Q25, and only in-frame beta chains were retained. Merged by CDR3 protein, the rows form single entries marked with the most common genes and DNA. V and J calls and clone size were set by TCRdb, not the authors. This sample has about 430,000 distinct CDR3 sequences in its table, and 75% to 90% of those were observed once. The biggest ten clones account for approximately 0.11% of the sample.

Peripheral blood CD8+ and CD4+ T cells from healthy donors, Susac syndrome patients and multiple sclerosis patients were profiled using high-throughput TCR beta sequencing. The multiple sclerosis controls were treatment-naive patients whose relapsing-remitting disease, either stable or active, fulfilled the revised McDonald criteria. Bulk CD8+ and CD4+ T cells were purified by magnetic negative isolation, whereas CD8+ TEMRA cells were enriched by FACS. Blood was drawn into EDTA tubes, processed within 24 hours, and PBMCs were isolated by density gradient centrifugation. PBMCs destined for TCR sequencing were cryopreserved in liquid nitrogen and later thawed in a 37 °C water bath. The sorted or isolated CD4+, CD8+ and CD8+ TEMRA cells had a purity of 90% or higher.

The rearranged chain carries TRBV28 and TRBJ2-2, with an unclear D gene assignment. The receptor's source is a human donor with multiple sclerosis. Sequencing was carried out using CD8+ T cells from PBMCs. This receptor has the CDR3 CASSFVGNTGELFF. The sequenced DNA: TGTGCCAGCAGTTTTGTGGGGAACACCGGGGAGCTGTTTTTT.